This T cell receptor (beta chain) was found in a study of post-analysis software for immune sequencing data. The CDR3 has 14 residues. Germline values: CDR1 SQVTM, CDR2 ANQGSEA. Prepared TCR beta cDNA libraries contained unique molecular identifiers. Input amounts of roughly 0.85 to 10 million T cells were used. These gave about 500,000 cDNA molecules, so each molecule approximated one T cell. Each CDR3 protein is one row after TCRdb ran MiXCR on the PCR reads. This sample yields about 430,000 distinct CDR3 sequences, of which 39% are seen a single time; approximately 7.6% belongs to the top ten. Notes on this clonotype: No antigen is known for it.

General study results and limits: When compared against controls, multiple sclerosis patients showed significantly lower normalized Chao1 diversity. Compared with controls, patients had more of roughly 5 TRBV segments, including TRBV5-6, TRBV5-1 and TRBV20-1. Under F measure analysis, samples from one preparation batch co-clustered strongly.

Sequencing was carried out using blood. The clonotype originates from a girl under 10 years old with multiple sclerosis. The chain uses TRBV29-1 and TRBJ2-4; no clear D gene. TRBJ2-7 matches the DNA end more closely, so the J call is doubtful. CDR3 sequence reads: CSVRGIGASYEQYF. CDR3 nucleotide sequence: TGCAGCGTTCGTGGTATCGGAGCATCCTACGAGCAGTACTTC.